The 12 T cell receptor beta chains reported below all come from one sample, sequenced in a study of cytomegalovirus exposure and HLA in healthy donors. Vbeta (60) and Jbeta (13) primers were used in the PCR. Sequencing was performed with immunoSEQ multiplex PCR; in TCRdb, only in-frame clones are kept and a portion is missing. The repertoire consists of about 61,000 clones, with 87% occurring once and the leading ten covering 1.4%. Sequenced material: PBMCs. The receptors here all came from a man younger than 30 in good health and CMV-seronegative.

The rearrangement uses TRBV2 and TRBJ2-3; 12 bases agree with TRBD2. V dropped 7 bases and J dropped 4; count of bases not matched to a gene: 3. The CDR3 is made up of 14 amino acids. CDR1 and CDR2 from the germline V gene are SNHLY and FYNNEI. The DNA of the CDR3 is TGTGCCAGCAAGGCTAGCGGGGGGGCAGATACGCAGTATTTT. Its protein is CASKASGGADTQYF.

The CDR3 loop reads CASSQGGVTFF. CDR3 nucleotide sequence: TGTGCCAGCAGCCAAGGGGGGGTGACGTTCTTC. This chain connects TRBV4-2 to TRBJ2-1, with a tentative D call TRBD2 (6 bases). The V end was cut by 1 base, the J end by 15 bases, with 10 bases between. Per the germline V gene, CDR1 is LGHNA and CDR2 is YNFKEQ. CDR3 length equals 11 residues.

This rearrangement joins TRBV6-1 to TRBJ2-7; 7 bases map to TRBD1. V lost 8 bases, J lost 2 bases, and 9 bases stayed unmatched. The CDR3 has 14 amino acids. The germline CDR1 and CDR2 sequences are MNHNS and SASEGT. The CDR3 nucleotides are TGTGCCAGCTCTCGACAGGGTATAACCTACGAGCAGTACTTC. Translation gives CASSRQGITYEQYF.

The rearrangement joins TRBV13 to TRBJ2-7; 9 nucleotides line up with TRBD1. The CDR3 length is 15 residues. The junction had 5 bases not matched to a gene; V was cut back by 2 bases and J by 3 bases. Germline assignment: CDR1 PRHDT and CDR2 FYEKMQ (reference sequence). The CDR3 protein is CASSLRQGGNYEQYF. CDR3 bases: TGTGCCAGCAGCTTAAGACAGGGGGGCAACTACGAGCAGTACTTC.

The CDR3 DNA reads TGTGCCACCAGCACCCGAGGGGGGGGACTAGCAGATACGCAGTATTTT. Translation: CATSTRGGGLADTQYF. The V and J genes are TRBV15 and TRBJ2-3, with TRBD2 matching over 8 bases. The CDR3 is 16 amino acids. Germline-derived CDR1 and CDR2 are LNHNV and YYDKDF (reference sequence). V was clipped by 4 bases and J by 4 bases; unmatched bases: 10.

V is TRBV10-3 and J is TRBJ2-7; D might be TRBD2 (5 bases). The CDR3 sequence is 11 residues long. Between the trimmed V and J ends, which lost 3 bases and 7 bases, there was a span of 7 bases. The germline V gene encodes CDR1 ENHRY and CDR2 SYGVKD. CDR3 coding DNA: TGTGCCATCAGTGACGGGGAAGAGCAGTACTTC. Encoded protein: CAISDGEEQYF.

Written as DNA, the CDR3 is TGCGCCAGCAAGCCACAGGGGGGGAACGGGGAGCTGTTTTTT. It codes for CASKPQGGNGELFF. The chain joins TRBV5-1 to TRBJ2-2, with D perhaps TRBD1 (8 bases). The CDR3 contains 14 residues. V was cut by 6 bases and J by 7 bases, with 16 bases left in between. Germline-derived CDR1 and CDR2 are SGHRS and YFSETQ.

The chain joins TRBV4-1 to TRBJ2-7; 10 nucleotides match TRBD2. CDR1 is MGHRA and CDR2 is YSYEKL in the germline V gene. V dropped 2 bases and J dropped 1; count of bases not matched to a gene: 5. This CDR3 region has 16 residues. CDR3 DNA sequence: TGCGCCAGCAGCCAAACCCTAGCGGGGGCATCCTACGAGCAGTACTTC. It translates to CASSQTLAGASYEQYF.

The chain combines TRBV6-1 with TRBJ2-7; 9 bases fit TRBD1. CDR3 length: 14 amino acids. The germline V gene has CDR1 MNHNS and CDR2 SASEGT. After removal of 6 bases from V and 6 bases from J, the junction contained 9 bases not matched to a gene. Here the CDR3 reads CASRVGTGRGEQYF. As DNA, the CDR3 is TGTGCCAGCAGAGTGGGGACAGGGAGAGGCGAGCAGTACTTC.

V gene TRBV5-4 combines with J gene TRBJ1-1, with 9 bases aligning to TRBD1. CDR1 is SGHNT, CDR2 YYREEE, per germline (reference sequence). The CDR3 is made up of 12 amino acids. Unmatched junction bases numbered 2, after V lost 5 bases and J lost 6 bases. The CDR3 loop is CASRRQGAEAFF. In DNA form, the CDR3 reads TGTGCCAGCAGGCGACAGGGGGCTGAAGCTTTCTTT. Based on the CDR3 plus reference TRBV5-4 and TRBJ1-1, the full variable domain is ETGVTQSPTHLIKTRGQQVTLRCSSQSGHNTVSWYQQALGQGPQFIFQYYREEENGRGNFPPRFSGLQFPNYSSELNVNALELDDSALYLCASRRQGAEAFFGQGTRLTVV.

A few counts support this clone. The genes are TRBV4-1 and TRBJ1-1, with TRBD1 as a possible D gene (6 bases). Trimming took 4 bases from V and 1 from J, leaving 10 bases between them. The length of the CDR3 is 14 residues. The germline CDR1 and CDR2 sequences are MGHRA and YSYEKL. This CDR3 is CASSPRTANTEAFF. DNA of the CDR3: TGCGCCAGCAGCCCCAGGACAGCGAACACTGAAGCTTTCTTT.

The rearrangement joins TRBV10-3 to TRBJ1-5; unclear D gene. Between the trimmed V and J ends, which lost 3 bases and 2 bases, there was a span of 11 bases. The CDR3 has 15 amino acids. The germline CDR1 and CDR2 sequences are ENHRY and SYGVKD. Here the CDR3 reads CAISDAARGNQPQHF. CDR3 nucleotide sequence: TGTGCCATCAGTGATGCCGCGAGAGGCAATCAGCCCCAGCATTTT.